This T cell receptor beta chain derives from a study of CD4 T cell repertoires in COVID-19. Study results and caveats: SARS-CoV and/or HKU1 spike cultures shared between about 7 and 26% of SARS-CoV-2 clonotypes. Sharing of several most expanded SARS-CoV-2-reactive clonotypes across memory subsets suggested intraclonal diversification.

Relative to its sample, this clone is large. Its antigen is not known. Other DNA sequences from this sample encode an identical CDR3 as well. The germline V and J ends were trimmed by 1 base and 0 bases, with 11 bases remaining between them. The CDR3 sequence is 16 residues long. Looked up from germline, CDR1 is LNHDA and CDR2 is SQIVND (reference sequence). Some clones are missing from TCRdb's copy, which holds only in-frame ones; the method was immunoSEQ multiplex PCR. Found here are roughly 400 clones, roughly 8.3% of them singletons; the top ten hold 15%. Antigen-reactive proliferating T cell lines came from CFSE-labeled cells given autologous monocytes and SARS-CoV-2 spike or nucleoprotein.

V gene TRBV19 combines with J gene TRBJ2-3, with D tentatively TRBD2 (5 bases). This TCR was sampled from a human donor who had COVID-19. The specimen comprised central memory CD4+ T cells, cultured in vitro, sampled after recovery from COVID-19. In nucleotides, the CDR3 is TGTGCCAGTAGTATAGTCCGGGGTCGGAGCACAGATACGCAGTATTTT. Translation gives CASSIVRGRSTDTQYF.